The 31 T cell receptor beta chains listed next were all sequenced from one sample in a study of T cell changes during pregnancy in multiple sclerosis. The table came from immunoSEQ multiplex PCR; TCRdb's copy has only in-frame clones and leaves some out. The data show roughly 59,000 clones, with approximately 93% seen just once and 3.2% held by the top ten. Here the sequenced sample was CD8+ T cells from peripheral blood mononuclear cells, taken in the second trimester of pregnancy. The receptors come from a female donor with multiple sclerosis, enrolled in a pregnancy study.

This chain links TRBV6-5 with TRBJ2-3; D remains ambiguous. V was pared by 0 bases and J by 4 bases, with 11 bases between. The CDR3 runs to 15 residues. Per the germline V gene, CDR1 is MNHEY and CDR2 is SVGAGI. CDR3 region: CASSYSSGWADTQYF. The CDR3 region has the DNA TGTGCCAGCAGTTACTCGTCGGGTTGGGCAGATACGCAGTATTTT.

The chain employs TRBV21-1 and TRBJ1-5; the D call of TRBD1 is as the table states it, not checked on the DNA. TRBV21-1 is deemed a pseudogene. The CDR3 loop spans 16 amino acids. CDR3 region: CASSTRTEKSNQPQHF. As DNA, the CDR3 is TGTGCCAGCAGCACCCGGACAGAGAAGAGCAATCAGCCCCAGCATTTT.

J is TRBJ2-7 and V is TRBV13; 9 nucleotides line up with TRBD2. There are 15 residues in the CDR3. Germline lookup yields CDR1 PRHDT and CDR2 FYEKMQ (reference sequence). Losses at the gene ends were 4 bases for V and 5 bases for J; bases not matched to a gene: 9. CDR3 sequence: CASSSRTSGLDEQYF. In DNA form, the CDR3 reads TGTGCCAGCAGCTCACGTACTAGCGGGCTCGACGAGCAGTACTTC.

CDR3 residues: CALGLAGVHEQFF. CDR3 DNA: TGTGCCCTAGGGCTAGCGGGAGTACATGAGCAGTTCTTC. The chain employs TRBV11-2 and TRBJ2-1, with 10 bases fitting TRBD2. Germline trimming cut 11 bases from V and 8 bases from J; bases unmatched to any gene: 9. Germline V CDR1 and CDR2: SGHAT, FQNNGV. The CDR3 totals 13 residues. The full variable domain, rest sourced from reference TRBV11-2 and TRBJ2-1, is EAGVAQSPRYKIIEKRQSVAFWCNPISGHATLYWYQQILGQGPKLLIQFQNNGVVDDSQLPKDRFSAERLKGVDSTLKIQPAKLEDSAVYLCALGLAGVHEQFFGPGTRLTVL.

CDR3 nucleotide sequence: TGTGCCAGCAGTTACGGGACAGCGTACAATGAGCAGTTCTTC. This translates into CASSYGTAYNEQFF. The rearrangement links TRBV6-5 to TRBJ2-1, with 7 bases aligning to TRBD1. V lost 2 bases to trimming and J lost 4 bases; unmatched junction nucleotides: 2. Germline V CDR1 and CDR2: MNHEY, SVGAGI. This CDR3 is built from 14 residues.

This chain's CDR3 is CASSFEVAGELFF. The CDR3 bases are TGTGCCAGCAGCTTTGAAGTAGCCGGGGAGCTGTTTTTT. The chain employs TRBV11-3 and TRBJ2-2; D remains unclear. Per germline, CDR1 SGHNT and CDR2 YENEEA. CDR3 size: 13 residues. Trimming shortened V by 3 bases and J by 6 bases, and 8 bases separated the two germline ends.

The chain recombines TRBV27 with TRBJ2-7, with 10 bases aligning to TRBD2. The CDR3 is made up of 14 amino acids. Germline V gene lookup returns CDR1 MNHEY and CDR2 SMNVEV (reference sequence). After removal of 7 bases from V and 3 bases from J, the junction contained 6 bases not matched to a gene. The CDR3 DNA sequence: TGTGCCAGCAATTCGGGACTAGCGAACTACGAGCAGTACTTC. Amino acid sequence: CASNSGLANYEQYF.

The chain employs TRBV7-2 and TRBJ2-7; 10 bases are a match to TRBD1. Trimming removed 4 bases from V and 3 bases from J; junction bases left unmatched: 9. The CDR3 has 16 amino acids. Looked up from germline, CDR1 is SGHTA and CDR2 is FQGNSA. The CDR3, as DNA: TGTGCCAGCAGCTCAAATAGACAGGGGGCAGGCTACGAGCAGTACTTC. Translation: CASSSNRQGAGYEQYF.

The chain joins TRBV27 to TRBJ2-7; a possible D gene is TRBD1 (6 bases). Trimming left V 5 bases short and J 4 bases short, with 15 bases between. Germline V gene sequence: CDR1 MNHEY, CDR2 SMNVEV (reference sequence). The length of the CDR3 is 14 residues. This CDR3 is CASSVYGTLYEQYF. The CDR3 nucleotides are TGTGCCAGCAGTGTGTACGGGACACTTTACGAGCAGTACTTC.

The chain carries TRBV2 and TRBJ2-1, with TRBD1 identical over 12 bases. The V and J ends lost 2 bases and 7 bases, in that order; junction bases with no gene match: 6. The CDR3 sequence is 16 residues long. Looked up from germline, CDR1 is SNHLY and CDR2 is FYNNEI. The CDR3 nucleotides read TGTGCCAGCAGTGAACGTCGGGACAGGGGGCGGAATGAGCAGTTCTTC. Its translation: CASSERRDRGRNEQFF.

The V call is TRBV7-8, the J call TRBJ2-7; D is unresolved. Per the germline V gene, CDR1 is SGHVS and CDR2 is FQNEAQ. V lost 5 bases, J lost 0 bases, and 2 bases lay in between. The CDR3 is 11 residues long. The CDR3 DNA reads TGTGCCAGCAGCCTCTCCTACGAGCAGTACTTC. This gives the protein CASSLSYEQYF.

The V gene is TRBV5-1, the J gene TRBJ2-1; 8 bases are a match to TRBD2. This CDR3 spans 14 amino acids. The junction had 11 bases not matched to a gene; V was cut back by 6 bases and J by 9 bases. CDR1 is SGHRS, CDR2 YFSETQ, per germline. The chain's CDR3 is CASKPTSDWSEQFF. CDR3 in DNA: TGCGCCAGCAAACCGACTAGCGATTGGAGTGAGCAGTTCTTC.

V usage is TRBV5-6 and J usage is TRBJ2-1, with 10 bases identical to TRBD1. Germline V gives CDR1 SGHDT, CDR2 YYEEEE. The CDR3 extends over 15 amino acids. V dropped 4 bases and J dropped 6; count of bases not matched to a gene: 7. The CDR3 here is CASSLRDRGGNEQFF. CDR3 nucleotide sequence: TGTGCCAGCAGCCTGCGGGACAGGGGAGGCAATGAGCAGTTCTTC.

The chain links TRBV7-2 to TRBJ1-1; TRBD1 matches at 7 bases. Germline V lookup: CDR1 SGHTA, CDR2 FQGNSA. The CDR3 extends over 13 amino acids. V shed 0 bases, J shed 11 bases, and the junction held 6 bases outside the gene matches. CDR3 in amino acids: CASSLAKQGRAFF. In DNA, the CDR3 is TGTGCCAGCAGCTTAGCTAAACAGGGGAGGGCTTTCTTT.

Written as DNA, the CDR3 is TGTGCCAGCAGCGTAGGTGGCAGCCGGGAGGACTACACCTTC. This sequence encodes CASSVGGSREDYTF. The rearrangement links TRBV9 to TRBJ1-2; D is undetermined. The CDR3 length is 14 residues. The ends were cut back, 0 bases at V and 10 bases at J, with 16 bases in the middle. Germline CDR1 is SGDLS and CDR2 is YYNGEE. The variable domain in full, with the rest retrieved from reference TRBV9 and TRBJ1-2, is DSGVTQTPKHLITATGQRVTLRCSPRSGDLSVYWYQQSLDQGLQFLIQYYNGEERAKGNILERFSAQQFPDLHSELNLSSLELGDSALYFCASSVGGSREDYTFGSGTRLTVV.

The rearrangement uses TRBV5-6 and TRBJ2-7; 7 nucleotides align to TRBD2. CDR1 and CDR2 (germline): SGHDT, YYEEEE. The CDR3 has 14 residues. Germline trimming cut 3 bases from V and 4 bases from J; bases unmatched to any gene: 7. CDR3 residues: CASSSGLPVYEQYF. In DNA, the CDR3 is TGTGCCAGCAGCTCGGGACTACCAGTTTACGAGCAGTACTTC.

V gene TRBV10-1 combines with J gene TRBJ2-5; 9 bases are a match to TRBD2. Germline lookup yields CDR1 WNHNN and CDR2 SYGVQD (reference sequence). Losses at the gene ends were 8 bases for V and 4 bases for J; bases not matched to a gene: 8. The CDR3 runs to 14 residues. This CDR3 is CASWSGLAIETQYF. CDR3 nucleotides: TGCGCCAGCTGGTCCGGACTAGCGATAGAGACCCAGTACTTC.

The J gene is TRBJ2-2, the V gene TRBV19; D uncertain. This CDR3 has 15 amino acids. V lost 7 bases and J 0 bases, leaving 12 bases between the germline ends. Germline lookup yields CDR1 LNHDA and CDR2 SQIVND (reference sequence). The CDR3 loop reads CASNAGPTNTGELFF. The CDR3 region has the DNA TGTGCCAGTAACGCAGGCCCCACGAACACCGGGGAGCTGTTTTTT. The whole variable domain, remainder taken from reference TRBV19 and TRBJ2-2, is DGGITQSPKYLFRKEGQNVTLSCEQNLNHDAMYWYRQDPGQGLRLIYYSQIVNDFQKGDIAEGYSVSREKKESFPLTVTSAQKNPTAFYLCASNAGPTNTGELFFGEGSRLTVL.

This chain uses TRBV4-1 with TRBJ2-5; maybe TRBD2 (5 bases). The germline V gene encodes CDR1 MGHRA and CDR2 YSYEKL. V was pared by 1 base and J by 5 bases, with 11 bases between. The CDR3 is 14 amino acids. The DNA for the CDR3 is TGCGCCAGCAGCCAAGGTGAGGGTCAGGAGACCCAGTACTTC. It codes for CASSQGEGQETQYF.

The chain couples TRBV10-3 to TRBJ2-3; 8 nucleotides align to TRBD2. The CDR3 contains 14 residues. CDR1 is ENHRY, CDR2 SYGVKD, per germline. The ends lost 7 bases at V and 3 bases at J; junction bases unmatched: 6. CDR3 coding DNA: TGTGCCATCAAGGGACTAGGGGGGACAGATACGCAGTATTTT. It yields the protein CAIKGLGGTDTQYF.

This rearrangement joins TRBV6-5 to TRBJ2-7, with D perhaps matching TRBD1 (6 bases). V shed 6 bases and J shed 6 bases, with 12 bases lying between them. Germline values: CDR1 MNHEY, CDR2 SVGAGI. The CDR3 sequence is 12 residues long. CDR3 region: CASRYQGSEQYF. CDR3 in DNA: TGTGCCAGCAGATACCAGGGGAGCGAGCAGTACTTC.

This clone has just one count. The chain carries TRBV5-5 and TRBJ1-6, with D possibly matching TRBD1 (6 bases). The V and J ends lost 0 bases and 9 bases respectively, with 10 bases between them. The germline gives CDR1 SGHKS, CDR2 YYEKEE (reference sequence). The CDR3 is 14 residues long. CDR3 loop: CASSLEGGSSPLHF. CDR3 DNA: TGTGCCAGCAGCTTGGAAGGGGGTAGTTCACCCCTCCACTTT.

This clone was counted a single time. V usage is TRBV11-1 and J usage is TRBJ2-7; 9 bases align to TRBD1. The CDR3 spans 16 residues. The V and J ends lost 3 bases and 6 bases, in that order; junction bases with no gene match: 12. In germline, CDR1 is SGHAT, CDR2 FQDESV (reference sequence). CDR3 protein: CASSFGTGITALEQYF. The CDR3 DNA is TGTGCCAGCAGCTTTGGGACAGGGATTACCGCCCTCGAGCAGTACTTC.

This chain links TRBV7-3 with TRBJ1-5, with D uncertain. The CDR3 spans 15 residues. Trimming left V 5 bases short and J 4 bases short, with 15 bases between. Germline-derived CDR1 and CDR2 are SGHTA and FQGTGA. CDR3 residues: CASSLGRVINQPQHF. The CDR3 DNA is TGTGCCAGCAGCCTCGGGAGGGTAATTAATCAGCCCCAGCATTTT. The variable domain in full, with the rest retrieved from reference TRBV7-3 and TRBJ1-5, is GAGVSQTPSNKVTEKGKYVELRCDPISGHTALYWYRQSLGQGPEFLIYFQGTGAADDSGLPNDRFFAVRPEGSVSTLKIQRTERGDSAVYLCASSLGRVINQPQHFGDGTRLSIL.

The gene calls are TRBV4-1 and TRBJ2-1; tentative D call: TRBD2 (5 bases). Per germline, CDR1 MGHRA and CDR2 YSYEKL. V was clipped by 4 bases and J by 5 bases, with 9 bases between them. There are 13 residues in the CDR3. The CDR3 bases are TGCGCCAGCAGCCGGACTGAGAACAATGAGCAGTTCTTC. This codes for CASSRTENNEQFF.

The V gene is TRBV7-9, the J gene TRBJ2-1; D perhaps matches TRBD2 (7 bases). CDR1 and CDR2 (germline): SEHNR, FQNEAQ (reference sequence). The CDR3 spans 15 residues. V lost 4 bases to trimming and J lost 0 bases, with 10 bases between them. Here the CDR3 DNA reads TGTGCCAGCAGCTCCGCGGGGGCCTCCTACAATGAGCAGTTCTTC. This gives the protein CASSSAGASYNEQFF.

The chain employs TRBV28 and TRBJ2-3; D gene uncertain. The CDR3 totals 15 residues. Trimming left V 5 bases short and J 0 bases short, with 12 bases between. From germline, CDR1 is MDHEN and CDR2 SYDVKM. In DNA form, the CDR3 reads TGTGCCAGCAGTCTGAGCGCTTCTAGCACAGATACGCAGTATTTT. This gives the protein CASSLSASSTDTQYF.

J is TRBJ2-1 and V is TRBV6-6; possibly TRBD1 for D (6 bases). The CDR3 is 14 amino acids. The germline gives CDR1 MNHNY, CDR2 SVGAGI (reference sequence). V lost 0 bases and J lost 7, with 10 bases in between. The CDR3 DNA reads TGTGCCAGCAGTTACTCGGCTAGGGGGAATGAGCAGTTCTTC. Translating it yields CASSYSARGNEQFF.

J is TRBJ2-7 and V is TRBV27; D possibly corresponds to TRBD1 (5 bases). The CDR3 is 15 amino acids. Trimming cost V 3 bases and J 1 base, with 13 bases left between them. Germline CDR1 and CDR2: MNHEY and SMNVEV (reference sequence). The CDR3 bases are TGTGCCAGCAGTTTCCTCCAGGGTAGGTCCTACGAGCAGTACTTC. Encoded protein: CASSFLQGRSYEQYF.

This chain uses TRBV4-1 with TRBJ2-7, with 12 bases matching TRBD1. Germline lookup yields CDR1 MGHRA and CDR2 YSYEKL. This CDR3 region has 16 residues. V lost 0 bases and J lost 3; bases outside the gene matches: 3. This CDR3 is CASSQEGTGGSYEQYF. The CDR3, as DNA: TGCGCCAGCAGCCAAGAAGGGACAGGGGGCAGCTACGAGCAGTACTTC.

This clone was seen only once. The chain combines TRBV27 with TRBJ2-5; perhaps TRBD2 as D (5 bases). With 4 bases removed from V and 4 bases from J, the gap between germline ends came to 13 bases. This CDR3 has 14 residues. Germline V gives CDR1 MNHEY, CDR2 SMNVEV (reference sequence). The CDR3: CASSSGLPGETQYF. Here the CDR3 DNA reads TGTGCCAGCAGTTCAGGACTGCCCGGAGAGACCCAGTACTTC.